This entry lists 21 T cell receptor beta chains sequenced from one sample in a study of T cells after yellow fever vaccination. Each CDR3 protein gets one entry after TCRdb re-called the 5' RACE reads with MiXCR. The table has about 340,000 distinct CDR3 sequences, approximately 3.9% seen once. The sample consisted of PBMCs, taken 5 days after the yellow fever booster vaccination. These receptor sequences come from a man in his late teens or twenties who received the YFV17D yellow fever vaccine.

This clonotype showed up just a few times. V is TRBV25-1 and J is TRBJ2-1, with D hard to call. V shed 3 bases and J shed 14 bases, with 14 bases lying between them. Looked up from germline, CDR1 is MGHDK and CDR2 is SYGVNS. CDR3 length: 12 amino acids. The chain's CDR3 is CASSDQPHPEFF. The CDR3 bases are TGTGCCAGCAGTGACCAGCCACATCCAGAGTTCTTC.

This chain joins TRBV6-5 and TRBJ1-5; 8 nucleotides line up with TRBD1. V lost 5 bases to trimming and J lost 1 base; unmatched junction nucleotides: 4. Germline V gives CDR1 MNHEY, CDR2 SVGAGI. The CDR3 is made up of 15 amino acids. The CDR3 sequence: CASSLGQDSNQPQHF. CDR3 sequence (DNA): TGTGCCAGCAGTCTGGGACAGGACAGCAATCAGCCCCAGCATTTT.

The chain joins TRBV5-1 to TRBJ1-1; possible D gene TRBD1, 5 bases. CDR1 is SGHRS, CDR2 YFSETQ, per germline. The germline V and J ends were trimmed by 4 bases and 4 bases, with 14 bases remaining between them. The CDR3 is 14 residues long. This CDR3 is CASSPPGGGTEAFF. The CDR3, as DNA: TGCGCCAGCAGCCCCCCCGGGGGGGGCACTGAAGCTTTCTTT.

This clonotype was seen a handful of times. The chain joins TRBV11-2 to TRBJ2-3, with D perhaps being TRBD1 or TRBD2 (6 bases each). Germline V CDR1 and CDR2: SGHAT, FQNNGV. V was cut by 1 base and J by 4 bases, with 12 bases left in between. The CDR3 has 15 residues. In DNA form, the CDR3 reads TGTGCCAGCAGCTTAGGGGGGGCGCGTCCAGATACGCAGTATTTT. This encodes CASSLGGARPDTQYF.

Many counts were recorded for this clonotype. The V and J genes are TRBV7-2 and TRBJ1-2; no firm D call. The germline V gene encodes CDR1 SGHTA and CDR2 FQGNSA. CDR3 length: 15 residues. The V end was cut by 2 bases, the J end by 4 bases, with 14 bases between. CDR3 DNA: TGTGCCAGCAGCTTAAGCGGCGGCTTATCCTATGGCTACACCTTC. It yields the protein CASSLSGGLSYGYTF.

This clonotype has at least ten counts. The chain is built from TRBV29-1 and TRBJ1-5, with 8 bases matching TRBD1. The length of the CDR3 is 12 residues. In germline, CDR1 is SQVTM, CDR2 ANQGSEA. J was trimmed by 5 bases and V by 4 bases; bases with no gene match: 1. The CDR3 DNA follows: TGCAGCGTTGCACAGGGGGATCAGCCCCAGCATTTT. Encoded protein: CSVAQGDQPQHF. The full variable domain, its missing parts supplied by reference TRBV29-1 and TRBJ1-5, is SAVISQKPSRDICQRGTSLTIQCQVDSQVTMMFWYRQQPGQSLTLIATANQGSEATYESGFVIDKFPISRPNLTFSTLTVSNMSPEDSSIYLCSVAQGDQPQHFGDGTRLSIL.

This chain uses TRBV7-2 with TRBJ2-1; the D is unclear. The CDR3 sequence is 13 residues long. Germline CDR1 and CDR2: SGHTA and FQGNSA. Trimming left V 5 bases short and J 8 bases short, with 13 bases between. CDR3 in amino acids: CASSDNKGHEQFF. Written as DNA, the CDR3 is TGTGCCAGCAGCGACAATAAAGGGCATGAGCAGTTCTTC.

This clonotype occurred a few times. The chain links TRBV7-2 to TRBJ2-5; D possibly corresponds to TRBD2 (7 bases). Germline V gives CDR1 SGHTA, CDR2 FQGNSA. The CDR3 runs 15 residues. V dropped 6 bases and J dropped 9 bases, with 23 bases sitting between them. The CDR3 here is CASSAAGAPARAQYF. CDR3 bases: TGTGCCAGCAGTGCGGCGGGGGCACCCGCGCGGGCCCAGTACTTC.

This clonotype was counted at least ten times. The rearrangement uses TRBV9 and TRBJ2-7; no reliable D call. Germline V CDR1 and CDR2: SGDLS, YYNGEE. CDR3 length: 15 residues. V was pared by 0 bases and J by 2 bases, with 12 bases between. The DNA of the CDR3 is TGTGCCAGCAGCGTAGAGGCAGGAGCTGCCTACGAGCAGTACTTC. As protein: CASSVEAGAAYEQYF.

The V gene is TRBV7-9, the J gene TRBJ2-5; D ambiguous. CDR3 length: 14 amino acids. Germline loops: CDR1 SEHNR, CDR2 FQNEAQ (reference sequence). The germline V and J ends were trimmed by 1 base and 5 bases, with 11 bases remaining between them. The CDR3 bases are TGTGCCAGCAGCTTAGACTTCTCGGGTGAGACCCAGTACTTC. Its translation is CASSLDFSGETQYF.

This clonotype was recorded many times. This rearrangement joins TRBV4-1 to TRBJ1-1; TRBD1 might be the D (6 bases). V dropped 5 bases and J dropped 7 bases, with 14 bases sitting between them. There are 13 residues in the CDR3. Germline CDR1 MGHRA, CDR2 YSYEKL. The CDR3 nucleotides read TGCGCCAGCAGCAAGAGACAGGAGTATGAAGCTTTCTTT. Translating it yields CASSKRQEYEAFF.

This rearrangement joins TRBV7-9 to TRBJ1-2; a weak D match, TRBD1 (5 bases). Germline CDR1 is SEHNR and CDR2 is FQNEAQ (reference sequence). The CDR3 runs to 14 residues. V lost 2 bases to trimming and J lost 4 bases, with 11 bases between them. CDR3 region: CASSLQGVGYGYTF. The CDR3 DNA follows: TGTGCCAGCAGCTTACAAGGGGTGGGCTATGGCTACACCTTC.

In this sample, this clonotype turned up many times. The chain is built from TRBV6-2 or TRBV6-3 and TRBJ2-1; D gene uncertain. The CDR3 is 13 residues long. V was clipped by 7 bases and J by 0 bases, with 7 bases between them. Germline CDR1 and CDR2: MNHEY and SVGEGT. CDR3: CASKESSYNEQFF. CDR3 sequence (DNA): TGTGCCAGCAAAGAGAGCTCCTACAATGAGCAGTTCTTC.

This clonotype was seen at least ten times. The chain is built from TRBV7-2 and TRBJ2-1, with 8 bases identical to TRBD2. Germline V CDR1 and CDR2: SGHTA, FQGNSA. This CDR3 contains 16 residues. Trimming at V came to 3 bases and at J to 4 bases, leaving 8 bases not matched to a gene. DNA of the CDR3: TGTGCCAGCAGCTTCCAGCGGGGGCCCAAATACAATGAGCAGTTCTTC. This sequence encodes CASSFQRGPKYNEQFF.

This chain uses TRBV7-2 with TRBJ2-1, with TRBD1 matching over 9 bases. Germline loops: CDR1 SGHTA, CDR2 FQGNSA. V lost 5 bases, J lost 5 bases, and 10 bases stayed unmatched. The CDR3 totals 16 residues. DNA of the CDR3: TGTGCCAGCAGCGCCGGGACAGGGTTTGTAAACAATGAGCAGTTCTTC. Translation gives CASSAGTGFVNNEQFF. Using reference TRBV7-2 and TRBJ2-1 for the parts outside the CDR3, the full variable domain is GAGVSQSPSNKVTEKGKDVELRCDPISGHTALYWYRQSLGQGLEFLIYFQGNSAPDKSGLPSDRFSAERTGGSVSTLTIQRTQQEDSAVYLCASSAGTGFVNNEQFFGPGTRLTVL.

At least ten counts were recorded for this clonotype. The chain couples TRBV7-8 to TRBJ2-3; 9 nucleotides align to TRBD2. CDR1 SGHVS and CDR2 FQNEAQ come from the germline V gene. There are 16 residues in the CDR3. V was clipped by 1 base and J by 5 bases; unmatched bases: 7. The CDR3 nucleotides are TGTGCCAGCAGCTTAGATGCGGGGGGGCGATTAGATACGCAGTATTTT. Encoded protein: CASSLDAGGRLDTQYF.

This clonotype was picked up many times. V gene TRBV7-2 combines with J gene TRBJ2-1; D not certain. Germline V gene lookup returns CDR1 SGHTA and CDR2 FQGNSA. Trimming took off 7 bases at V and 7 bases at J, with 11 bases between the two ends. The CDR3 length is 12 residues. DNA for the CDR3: TGTGCCAGCACCCTTAGAGATAATGAGCAGTTCTTC. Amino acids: CASTLRDNEQFF.

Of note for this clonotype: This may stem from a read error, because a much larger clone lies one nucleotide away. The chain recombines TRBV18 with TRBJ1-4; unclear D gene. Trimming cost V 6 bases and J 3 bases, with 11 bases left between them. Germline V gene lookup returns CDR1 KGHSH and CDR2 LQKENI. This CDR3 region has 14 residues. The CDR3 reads CASSLYASNEKLFF. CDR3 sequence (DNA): TGTGCCAGCTCCCTCTACGCATCTAATGAAAAACTGTTTTTT.

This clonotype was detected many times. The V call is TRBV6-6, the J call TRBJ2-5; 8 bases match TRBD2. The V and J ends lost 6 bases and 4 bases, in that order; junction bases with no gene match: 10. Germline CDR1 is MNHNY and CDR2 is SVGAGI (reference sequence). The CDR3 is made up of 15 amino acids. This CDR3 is CASRLTSAGRETQYF. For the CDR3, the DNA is TGTGCCAGCAGACTGACTAGCGCGGGTAGAGAGACCCAGTACTTC.

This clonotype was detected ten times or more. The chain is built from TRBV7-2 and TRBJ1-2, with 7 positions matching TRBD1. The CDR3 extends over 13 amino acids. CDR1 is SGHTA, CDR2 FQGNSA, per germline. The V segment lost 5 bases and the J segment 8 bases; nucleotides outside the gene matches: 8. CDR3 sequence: CASSTYRGGGYTF. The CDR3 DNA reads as TGTGCCAGCAGCACCTACAGGGGCGGCGGCTACACCTTC.

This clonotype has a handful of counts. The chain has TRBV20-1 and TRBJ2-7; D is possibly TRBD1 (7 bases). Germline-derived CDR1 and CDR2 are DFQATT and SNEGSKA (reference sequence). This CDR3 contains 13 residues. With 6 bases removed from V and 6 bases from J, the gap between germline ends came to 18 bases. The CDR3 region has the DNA TGCAGTGCCGAACCAGGGGGGATGGCCGAGCAGTACGTC. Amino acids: CSAEPGGMAEQYV.